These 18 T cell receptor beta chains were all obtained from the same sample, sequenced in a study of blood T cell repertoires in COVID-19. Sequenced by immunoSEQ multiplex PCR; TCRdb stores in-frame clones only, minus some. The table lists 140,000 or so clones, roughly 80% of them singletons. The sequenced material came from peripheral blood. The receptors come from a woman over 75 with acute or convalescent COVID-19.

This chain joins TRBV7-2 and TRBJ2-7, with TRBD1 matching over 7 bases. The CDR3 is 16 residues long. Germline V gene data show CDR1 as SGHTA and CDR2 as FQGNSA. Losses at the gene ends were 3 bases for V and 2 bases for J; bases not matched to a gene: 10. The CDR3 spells CASSLAPGTATYEQYF. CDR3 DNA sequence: TGTGCCAGCAGCTTGGCCCCTGGGACAGCCACCTACGAGCAGTACTTC.

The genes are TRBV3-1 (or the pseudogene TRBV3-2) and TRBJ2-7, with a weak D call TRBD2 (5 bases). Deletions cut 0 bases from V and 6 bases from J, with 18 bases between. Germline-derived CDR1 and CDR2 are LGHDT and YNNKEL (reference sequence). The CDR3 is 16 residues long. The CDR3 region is CASSQDLRERAGEQYF. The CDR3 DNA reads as TGTGCCAGCAGCCAAGATCTTCGGGAAAGGGCCGGCGAGCAGTACTTC.

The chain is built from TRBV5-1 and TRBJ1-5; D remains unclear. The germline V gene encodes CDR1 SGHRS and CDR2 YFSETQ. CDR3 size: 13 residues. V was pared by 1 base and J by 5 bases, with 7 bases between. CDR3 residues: CASSLSADQPQHF. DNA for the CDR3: TGCGCCAGCAGCTTGTCTGCGGATCAGCCCCAGCATTTT.

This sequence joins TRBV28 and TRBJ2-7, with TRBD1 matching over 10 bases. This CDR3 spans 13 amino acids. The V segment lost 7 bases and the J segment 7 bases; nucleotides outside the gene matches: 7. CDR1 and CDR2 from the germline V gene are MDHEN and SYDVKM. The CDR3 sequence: CASIGTGEMEQYF. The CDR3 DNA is TGTGCCAGCATCGGGACAGGGGAGATGGAGCAGTACTTC.

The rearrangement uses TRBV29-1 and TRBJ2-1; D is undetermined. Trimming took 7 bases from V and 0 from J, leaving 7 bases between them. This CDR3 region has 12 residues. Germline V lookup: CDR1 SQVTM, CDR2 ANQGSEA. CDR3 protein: CSAINSYNEQFF. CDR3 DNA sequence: TGCAGCGCGATAAACTCCTACAATGAGCAGTTCTTC.

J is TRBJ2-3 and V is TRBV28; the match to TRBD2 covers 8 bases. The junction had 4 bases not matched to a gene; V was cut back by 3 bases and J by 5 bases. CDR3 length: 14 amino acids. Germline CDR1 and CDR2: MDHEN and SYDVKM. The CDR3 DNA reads TGTGCCAGCAGTTTGGCGGGGGGTTTAGATACGCAGTATTTT. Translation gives CASSLAGGLDTQYF.

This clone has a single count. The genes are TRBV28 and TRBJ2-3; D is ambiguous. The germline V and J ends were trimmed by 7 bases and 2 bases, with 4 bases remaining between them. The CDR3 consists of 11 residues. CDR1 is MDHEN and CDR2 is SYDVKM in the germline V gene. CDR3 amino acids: CASTSTDTQYF. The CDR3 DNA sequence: TGTGCCAGCACTTCCACAGATACGCAGTATTTT.

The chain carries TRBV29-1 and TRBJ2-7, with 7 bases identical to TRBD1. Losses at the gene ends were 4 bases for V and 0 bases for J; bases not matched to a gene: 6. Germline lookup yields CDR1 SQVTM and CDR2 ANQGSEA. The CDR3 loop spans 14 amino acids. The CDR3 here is CSVGTGVSSYEQYF. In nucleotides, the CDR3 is TGCAGCGTTGGAACAGGGGTTAGCTCCTACGAGCAGTACTTC.

CDR3 DNA: TGCGCCAGCAGCTTGCGCCAGGGATTTGGAAACACCATATATTTT. Residues: CASSLRQGFGNTIYF. This chain uses TRBV5-1 with TRBJ1-3, with D possibly being TRBD1 (5 bases). Germline V gene lookup returns CDR1 SGHRS and CDR2 YFSETQ. The length of the CDR3 is 15 residues. The V gene lost 1 base and the J gene lost 3 bases, with 11 bases spanning the gap. The full variable domain, with the rest looked up from reference TRBV5-1 and TRBJ1-3, is KAGVTQTPRYLIKTRGQQVTLSCSPISGHRSVSWYQQTPGQGLQFLFEYFSETQRNKGNFPGRFSGRQFSNSRSEMNVSTLELGDSALYLCASSLRQGFGNTIYFGEGSWLTVV.

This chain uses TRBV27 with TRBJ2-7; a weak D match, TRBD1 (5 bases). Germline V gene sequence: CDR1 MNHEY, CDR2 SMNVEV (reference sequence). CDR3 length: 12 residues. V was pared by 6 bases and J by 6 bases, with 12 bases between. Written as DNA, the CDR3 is TGTGCCAGCAGCAGGCCAGGGTCCGAGCAGTACTTC. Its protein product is CASSRPGSEQYF.

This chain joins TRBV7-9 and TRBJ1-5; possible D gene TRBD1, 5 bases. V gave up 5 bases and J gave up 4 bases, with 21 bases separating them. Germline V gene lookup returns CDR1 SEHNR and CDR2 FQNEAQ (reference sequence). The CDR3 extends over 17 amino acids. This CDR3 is CASSPPPIRGLNQPQHF. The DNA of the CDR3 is TGTGCCAGCAGCCCGCCACCCATAAGGGGCCTTAATCAGCCCCAGCATTTT.

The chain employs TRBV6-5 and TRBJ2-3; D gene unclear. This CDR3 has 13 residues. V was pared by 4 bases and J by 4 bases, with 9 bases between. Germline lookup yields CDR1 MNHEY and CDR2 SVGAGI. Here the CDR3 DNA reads TGTGCCAGCAGTTTAATACTGGCAGATACGCAGTATTTT. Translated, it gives CASSLILADTQYF.

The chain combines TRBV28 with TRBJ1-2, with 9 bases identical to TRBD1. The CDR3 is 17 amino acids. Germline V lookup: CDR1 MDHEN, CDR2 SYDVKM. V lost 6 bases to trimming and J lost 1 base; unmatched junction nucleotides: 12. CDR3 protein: CASSLTGGTRYNYGYTF. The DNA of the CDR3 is TGTGCCAGCAGCTTGACAGGGGGAACACGTTATAACTATGGCTACACCTTC.

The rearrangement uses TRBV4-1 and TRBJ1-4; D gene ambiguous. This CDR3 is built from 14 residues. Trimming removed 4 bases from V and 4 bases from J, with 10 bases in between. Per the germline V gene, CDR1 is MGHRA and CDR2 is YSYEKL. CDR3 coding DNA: TGCGCCAGCAGCCGCAACGGACTTAATGAAAAACTGTTTTTT. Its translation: CASSRNGLNEKLFF.

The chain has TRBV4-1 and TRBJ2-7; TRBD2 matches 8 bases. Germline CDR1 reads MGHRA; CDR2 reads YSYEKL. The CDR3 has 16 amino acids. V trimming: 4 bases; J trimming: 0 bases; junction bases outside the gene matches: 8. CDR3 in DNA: TGCGCCAGCAGCCGGGGGTTAGCGGGGAGCTCCTACGAGCAGTACTTC. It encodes CASSRGLAGSSYEQYF.

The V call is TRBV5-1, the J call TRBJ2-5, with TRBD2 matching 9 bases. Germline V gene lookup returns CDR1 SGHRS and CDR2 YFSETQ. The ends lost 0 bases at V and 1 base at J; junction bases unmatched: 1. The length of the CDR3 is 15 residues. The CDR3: CASSLGLAAQETQYF. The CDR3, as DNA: TGCGCCAGCAGCTTGGGACTAGCGGCCCAAGAGACCCAGTACTTC.

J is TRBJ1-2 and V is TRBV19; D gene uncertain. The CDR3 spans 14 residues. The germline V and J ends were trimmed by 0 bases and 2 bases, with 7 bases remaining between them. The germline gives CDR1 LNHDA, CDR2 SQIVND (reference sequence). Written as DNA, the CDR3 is TGTGCCAGTAGTATAGAGGCAGGCAACTATGGCTACACCTTC. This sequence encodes CASSIEAGNYGYTF.

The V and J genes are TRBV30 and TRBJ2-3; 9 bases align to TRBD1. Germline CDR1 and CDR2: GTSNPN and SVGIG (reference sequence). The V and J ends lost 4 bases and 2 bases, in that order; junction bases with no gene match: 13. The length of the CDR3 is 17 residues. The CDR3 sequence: CAWTRFTQGAVTDTQYF. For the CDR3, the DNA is TGTGCCTGGACCCGATTTACACAGGGGGCGGTCACAGATACGCAGTATTTT.